The text below deals with one TCR beta chain. The sample originates from a study of blood T cell repertoires in COVID-19. Study details: Nucleic acid was either cDNA or gDNA, and it came from T cells, B-cell-depleted T cells, or PBMCs.

Data came from immunoSEQ multiplex PCR; TCRdb stores just in-frame clones and leaves some out. Here the sample spans more than 55,000 clones, almost 95% being singletons. The germline V gene encodes CDR1 MDHEN and CDR2 SYDVKM. With 7 bases removed from V and 8 bases from J, the gap between germline ends came to 15 bases. This CDR3 has 13 residues. This sequence originates from a man between 50 and 59 years old with active COVID-19. The chain is built from TRBV28 and TRBJ2-1; D is perhaps TRBD1 (6 bases). Source material: peripheral blood. DNA for the CDR3: TGTGCCAGCACGAGGTCCAGGGGTGATGAGCAGTTCTTC. It translates to CASTRSRGDEQFF. The complete variable domain, with remaining parts taken from reference TRBV28 and TRBJ2-1, reads DVKVTQSSRYLVKRTGEKVFLECVQDMDHENMFWYRQDPGLGLRLIYFSYDVKMKEKGDIPEGYSVSREKKERFSLILESASTNQTSMYLCASTRSRGDEQFFGPGTRLTVL.